This T cell receptor (beta chain) was recovered during a study of beta chain features in type 1 diabetes. Study findings and constraints: The study found that naive, central memory and Treg TCRB repertoires appeared more similar in patients than in healthy donors. TCRB CDR3 length was moderately but significantly reduced in all four CD4+ subsets of Type 1 diabetes patients.

The V gene lost 0 bases and the J gene lost 3 bases, with 10 bases spanning the gap. CDR1 is SGHRS and CDR2 is YFSETQ in the germline V gene. The CDR3 length is 15 residues. The authors reverse transcribed all of the isolated RNA, so sequencing captured expressed TCRB transcripts. Several million reads were obtained on average from naive, central memory and regulatory T cell samples. Assay: immunoSEQ multiplex PCR; the TCRdb copy retains only in-frame clones and omits some. The sample holds over 120,000 clones; about 13% are singletons and the top ten take approximately 1.3%. Sorting with CD45RO/CCR7/CD25/CD127/CD95/CD27 yielded naive, central memory, regulatory and stem-like memory CD4+ cells. In its sample, this clone was seen a few times. Antigen specificity is unknown.

The material sequenced was central memory CD4+ T cells from blood. The rearrangement links TRBV5-1 to TRBJ1-5; weak D call: TRBD1 (5 bases). The sequence came from a man between 18 and 35 years old with type 1 diabetes. The CDR3 protein is CASSLAGDLNQPQHF. The CDR3 bases are TGCGCCAGCAGCTTGGCGGGGGACCTCAATCAGCCCCAGCATTTT.